The clone carrying this TCR beta chain appeared a few times. The TCR library protocol attached unique molecular identifiers to the individual cDNA molecules. TCRdb re-derived calls from the 5' RACE reads in MiXCR, one entry per CDR3 protein. The table has 45,000 to 70,000 distinct CDR3 sequences, approximately 6.7% seen once. The sample originates from a study of early T cells in non-severe SARS-CoV-2 infection. Trimming removed 4 bases from V and 6 bases from J, with 20 bases in between. The germline gives CDR1 SGHDT, CDR2 YYEEEE. The CDR3 totals 16 residues. Sequences were obtained from whole blood. The chain couples TRBV5-6 to TRBJ2-1; D gene ambiguous. The TCR originated in an adult who was a healthcare worker with PCR-confirmed SARS-CoV-2 infection or an uninfected control (not recorded which). The CDR3 DNA follows: TGTGCCAGCAGCCCAAGGCCCCCATTACTGGGCAATGAGCAGTTCTTC. Translating gives CASSPRPPLLGNEQFF. Based on the CDR3 plus reference TRBV5-6 and TRBJ2-1, the full variable domain is DAGVTQSPTHLIKTRGQQVTLRCSPKSGHDTVSWYQQALGQGPQFIFQYYEEEERQRGNFPDRFSGHQFPNYSSELNVNALLLGDSALYLCASSPRPPLLGNEQFFGPGTRLTVL.